This TCR beta chain was recovered during a study of blood T cell repertoires in COVID-19. Whole-study context: Sources were T cells, B-cell-depleted T cells, or PBMCs; the material itself was cDNA or gDNA.

In the authors' workflow: Quantification of nucleated cells was approximated via reference gene primer amplification. The assay was immunoSEQ multiplex PCR, and TCRdb's table has in-frame clones only and misses some. The D gene and trimming were derived from the DNA, and the V and J assignments and clone size from that table. The sample records roughly 260,000 clones, roughly four fifths being singletons. The germline gives CDR1 LGHDT, CDR2 YNNKEL (reference sequence). Trimming shortened V by 3 bases and J by 0 bases, and 10 bases separated the two germline ends. CDR3 length equals 15 residues. This clone showed up just a few times.

Sequenced: peripheral blood. This TCR was recovered from a woman aged 70-85 years with acute or convalescent COVID-19. The chain joins TRBV3-1 (or the pseudogene TRBV3-2) to TRBJ2-3; a possible D gene is TRBD2 (5 bases). The CDR3 loop reads CASSQPGISTDTQYF. The CDR3 coding sequence is TGTGCCAGCAGCCAGCCGGGAATCAGCACAGATACGCAGTATTTT.